This TCR beta chain was profiled in a study of blood T cell repertoires in COVID-19. Study-level background: The United States, Italy and Spain provided the acute and convalescent COVID-19 samples.

Trimming pared 6 bases from V and 5 bases from J, leaving 11 bases between. CDR3 size: 14 residues. Germline loops: CDR1 MNHEY, CDR2 SVGAGI. Only in-frame clones appear in the TCRdb table, and some are missing; sequencing was by immunoSEQ multiplex PCR. The sample comprises 100,000 to 150,000 clones, 65% to 90% of which are singletons, and more than 6.5% rests with the top ten. This clonotype originated in an older man with active or convalescent COVID-19. The V gene is TRBV6-5, the J gene TRBJ1-6; D gene unclear. Sequenced material: peripheral blood. The CDR3 loop is CASSLRGNNSPLHF. The CDR3 bases are TGTGCCAGCAGCCTCCGGGGTAATAATTCACCCCTCCACTTT.